This T cell receptor beta chain emerged from a study of T-cell memory formation after mild COVID-19. General study results and limits: Proof of SARS-CoV-2 specificity was absent for the second-wave clones that crested on day 37. Certain responding clones were present in pre-infection memory, suggesting participation of cross-reactive memory.

Constant-segment primers served in 5'RACE that generated TCR alpha and TCR beta cDNA libraries bearing sample barcodes and UMIs. TCRdb redid the calling of the 5' RACE reads with MiXCR, one entry per CDR3 protein. The table shows about 250,000 distinct CDR3 sequences, with 15% occurring only once. This clonotype was seen a few times. Its antigen is still unknown. The CDR3 sequence is 13 residues long. Trimming pared 5 bases from V and 0 bases from J, leaving 7 bases between. The sample comprised PBMCs or a T cell subset sorted from them (not recorded which). The sequence came from an adult woman who had mild COVID-19 (a few samples of this study predate the infection). Cell type and time point are not known. The chain joins TRBV12-3 or TRBV12-4 to TRBJ1-1; no firm D call. In nucleotides, the CDR3 is TGTGCCAGCAGTCTACCTATGAACACTGAAGCTTTCTTT. It specifies CASSLPMNTEAFF.